Below, 3 T cell receptor beta chains from the same sample are listed, as sequenced in a study of identical twins. TCRdb passed the 5' RACE reads through MiXCR, listing each CDR3 protein once. The sample lists around 960,000 distinct CDR3 sequences; around 12% were seen once. This same sample was also part of a study on yellow fever vaccine responses in identical twins.

Sequencing input: PBMCs. Receptors were obtained from a woman aged 18-35 years in good health.

Regarding this clonotype: The junction differs from germline at one of its ends, possibly a read error. The chain recombines TRBV15 with TRBJ1-5, with D tentatively TRBD1 (5 bases). The CDR3 has 14 residues. The germline V gene encodes CDR1 LNHNV and CDR2 YYDKDF (reference sequence). The CDR3 coding sequence is TGTGCCACCGGCAGGGTGTCAAGTGATCAGCCCCAGCATTTT. The encoded protein is CATGRVSSDQPQHF.

This clonotype is a singleton in its sample. The chain recombines TRBV20-1 with TRBJ2-2, with a weak D call TRBD1 (6 bases). Germline V lookup: CDR1 DFQATT, CDR2 SNEGSKA (reference sequence). V dropped 6 bases and J dropped 5 bases, with 16 bases sitting between them. CDR3 length: 14 amino acids. The CDR3 bases are TGCAGTGCCCAAGGCAGGGGCCCGACCGGGGAGCTGTTTTTT. Protein: CSAQGRGPTGELFF.

The table lists this clonotype with many counts. The chain is built from TRBV20-1 and TRBJ1-1, with no clear D. Germline V gives CDR1 DFQATT, CDR2 SNEGSKA (reference sequence). Trimming left V 2 bases short and J 1 base short, with 8 bases between. The CDR3 runs 13 residues. CDR3 in amino acids: CSARRVPNTEAFF. CDR3 in DNA: TGCAGTGCTAGACGGGTTCCGAACACTGAAGCTTTCTTT.